This TCR beta chain was recovered during a study of CD8+CD57+ T cells in acquired aplastic anemia. Ten or more counts support this clonotype. Investigators profiled TCR beta VDJ and CDR3 from genomic DNA template. TCRdb reprocessed the reads with MiXCR, giving one entry per CDR3 protein. Of 180,000 or so distinct CDR3 sequences listed, 45% to 50% were seen once; the top ten hold approximately 2.9%. What was sequenced was sorted CD4+, CD8+, or CD8+CD57+ T cells (not recorded which) from PBMCs. The receptor comes from a human donor in good health.

The CDR3 reads CASSVVAGGPPGELFF. The CDR3 coding sequence is TGTGCCAGCAGCGTCGTAGCGGGAGGGCCGCCCGGGGAGCTGTTTTTT. The gene calls are TRBV9 and TRBJ2-2, with TRBD2 identical over 11 bases. The J segment lost 6 bases and the V segment lost 2 bases, leaving 6 bases of the junction unmatched. Germline loops: CDR1 SGDLS, CDR2 YYNGEE. This CDR3 contains 16 residues.